These T cell receptor beta chains were read from a single sample in a study of blood T cell repertoires in COVID-19. The data were produced by immunoSEQ multiplex PCR, yet TCRdb's version contains in-frame clones alone and is incomplete. The data show about 250,000 clones, with around 85% seen just once and 0.87% held by the top ten. What was sequenced was peripheral blood. The receptor source for this set is a human donor with COVID-19, enrolled during active disease. The donor label of this sample is uncertain. CDR3s include the opening cysteine and the closing phenylalanine or tryptophan.

CAISEATDRASPNTEAFF	TRBV10-3	TRBJ1-1
CASSLGARGGSYLDTQYF	TRBV11-2	TRBJ2-3
CASSARGTADYEQYF	TRBV9	TRBJ2-7
CASSRPTGMEAFF	TRBV7-2	TRBJ1-1
CASSLVGDSGNTIYF	TRBV6-5	TRBJ1-3
CASSWMPGQGGTEAFF	TRBV5-6	TRBJ1-1
CASSLPGLAATGELFF	TRBV7-2	TRBJ2-2
CASSPLTSVSAEQYF	TRBV11-1	TRBJ2-7
CATIRGTQETQYF	TRBV2	TRBJ2-5
CAWSDGTGTGEPQHF	TRBV30	TRBJ1-5
CASSRLQQAGRETQYF	TRBV27	TRBJ2-5
CASSLGQPGETQYF	TRBV28	TRBJ2-5
CSNLAWETQYF	TRBV20-1	TRBJ2-5
CASSPGGRNEQYF	TRBV12-3/TRBV12-4	TRBJ2-7
CASRRNSNQPQHF	TRBV6-5	TRBJ1-5
CASSLNPGAYGYTF	TRBV7-3	TRBJ1-2
CASSYSTGQGRSGYTF	TRBV6-5	TRBJ1-2